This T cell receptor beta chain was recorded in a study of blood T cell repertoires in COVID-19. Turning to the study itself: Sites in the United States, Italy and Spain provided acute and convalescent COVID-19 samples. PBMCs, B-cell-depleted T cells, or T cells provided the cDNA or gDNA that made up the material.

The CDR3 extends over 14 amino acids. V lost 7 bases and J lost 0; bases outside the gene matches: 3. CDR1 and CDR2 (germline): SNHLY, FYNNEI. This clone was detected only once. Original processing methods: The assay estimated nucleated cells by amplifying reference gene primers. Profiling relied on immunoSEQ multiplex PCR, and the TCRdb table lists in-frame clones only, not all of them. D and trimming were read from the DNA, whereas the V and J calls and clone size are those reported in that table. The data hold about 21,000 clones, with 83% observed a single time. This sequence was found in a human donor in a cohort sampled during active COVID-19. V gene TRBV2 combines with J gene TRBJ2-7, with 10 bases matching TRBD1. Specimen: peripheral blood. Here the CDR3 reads CASKGQGGSYEQYF. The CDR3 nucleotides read TGTGCCAGCAAAGGACAGGGGGGCTCCTACGAGCAGTACTTC.